This T cell receptor beta chain appears in the sequencing data of a study of cytomegalovirus exposure and HLA in healthy donors (dated by TCRdb to about 2017). With regard to the full study: According to an earlier analysis of 587 of the donors, roughly 180 million T cells yielded 120 million or so unique TCR beta sequences and about 300 Gb of sequence data. Using immunosequencing, the study profiled T cell repertoires from around 680 subjects and related those repertoires to cytomegalovirus serostatus. A later genetic analysis took genome-wide SNP genotypes for about three fifths of the 666 donors and used that subset as a discovery cohort. Class I and class II HLA loci were covered by the typing at four-digit resolution. Among 398 genotyped donors of the cohort, an average of approximately 230,000 unique TCR beta nucleotide sequences were sequenced per donor, about a sixth of them non-productive. Every repertoire in the discovery cohort had been generated on one and the same sequencing platform. Donor age, sex, ethnicity and CMV serostatus were compiled alongside the repertoire data. Four to six DR-DQ haplotypes were handled as single units for association and clustering because linkage in the cohort was strong. Rather than drawing on any new phenotypic data, the later analysis identified candidate immune exposures from TCR beta sequences and the way those sequences occurred across donors. Among the roughly 380 genotyped donors, around 81% belonged to the genetic ancestry cluster associated with self-reported Caucasian donors. Typing coverage varied by locus: roughly 620-640 donors for A, B, C, DRB1 and DQB1; approximately 560 for DQA1; approximately 570 for DPA1; 450 to 480 for DPB1. Around 300 gigabases of sequencing data and tens of millions of unique TCR sequences were included in an early release covering about 620 HLA-typed donors. A later analysis re-analyzed previously published TCR beta repertoires from approximately 670 donors and added high-resolution HLA genotyping to study TCR occurrence patterns. In an earlier analysis of 550 to 700 of the donors, high-throughput TCR beta sequencing was used to judge whether each TCR beta V gene segment behaved as functional or pseudogenic. The study combined high-throughput TCR immunosequencing, statistical association of individual TCRs with disease status, and machine learning to predict cytomegalovirus infection status. The study was designed to test whether signatures of past pathogen exposure could be identified by cataloging public T cell receptors. In addition to the first cohort of 666 subjects, a separate validation cohort of approximately 120 different subjects was used. The investigation overall reported the following: Because counts were too low, roughly 16 rarely observed V segments, including chromosome 9 orphons, were left out of the earlier analysis of several hundred of the donors. The authors suggested that the approach could potentially be extended to other disease states and immunological phenotypes. In a later analysis, several top co-occurrence clusters were reported to appear linked to parvovirus B19, influenza, CMV and Epstein-Barr virus. A group of highly shared sequence variants was considered likely to be a technical artifact of the sequencing pipeline. A later genetic analysis associated a missense DCLRE1C variant with V-gene and J-gene trimming of TCR beta chains, and an independent cohort replicated the association. Only TCR beta chains were sequenced in this cohort, and the absence of alpha or paired-chain data limited detectable features. In a later analysis, HLA-associated TCR beta chains were found to be more clonally expanded and to have lower generation probabilities than equally common non-associated chains. At a false discovery rate of 0.05, a later analysis linked fewer than 20,000 TCR beta sequences to specific HLA alleles. Some IMGT-functional V segments, including TRBV6-2 and TRBV6-3, could not be told apart with the 87-base-pair reads, so those segments were excluded. Broadly in line with IMGT annotations, most TCR beta V segments showed up in productive rearrangements about 90% or about 30% of the time in an earlier analysis of 587 of the donors. The only immune exposure information available for the cohort was CMV serostatus. In a later analysis, the rate of TCR association differed among HLA loci, with DRB1 alleles having the most associated TCRs and HLA-C alleles having the fewest. A later analysis found that most CMV-associated TCR beta chains appeared HLA-restricted, with HLA associations seemingly driven largely by CMV exposure. Linkage disequilibrium might explain the correlated functional status among segregating V segments, but an unknown experimental factor could not be excluded. The presence/absence analyses assumed that sequencing depth was roughly uniform across donors, and that assumption may not be true. In the study, around 150 TCR beta chains were listed as associated with cytomegalovirus. According to a later genetic analysis, donors in an Asian-associated ancestry cluster had fewer N-insertions in productive TCRs than the approximately 650-donor mean. In vitro tests confirmed that three of the cytomegalovirus-associated TCR beta chains recognize cytomegalovirus antigens. A further reported finding was that TCR beta sequences accurately predicted the HLA-A and HLA-B alleles for most subjects in the first cohort. In both the original and validation cohorts, the classifier was reported to diagnose cytomegalovirus status with high specificity and sensitivity. When HLA alleles, especially DR and DQ, strongly co-occurred, attributing TCR associations to individual alleles was difficult. Across donors, most TCR sequences were observed very rarely, whereas some public TCRs were present in many individuals. Because some donors lacked HLA typing at each locus, the association tests relied only on the typed subset.

The cohort consisted of approximately 690 healthy bone marrow donors. At the time of sampling, all cohort members were nominally healthy, though unrecorded immune exposures were likely present. The donor was CMV seronegative and was included in the group of a few hundred seronegative cohort members. A peripheral blood sample was provided by each donor, and peripheral blood mononuclear cells were used for TCR beta sequencing. Genomic DNA extraction from the blood cell samples was performed with the Qiagen DNeasy Blood Extraction Kit. The CDR3 numbers 13 residues from cysteine through phenylalanine. The retained sequence is limited to the CDR3, 39 bases, with the frame set at the first base. According to the germline V gene, CDR1 reads MRHNA and CDR2 reads SNTAGT. Relative to germline, V is missing 2 bases and J is missing 6 bases, with 0 bases of the junction outside any gene match. The method was the immunoSEQ multiplex PCR assay. For the multiplex PCR, a mixture combining 60 forward primers for TCR Vbeta segments and 13 reverse primers for TCR Jbeta segments was used. The CDR3 region of rearranged TCR beta genes was amplified from genomic DNA with a multiplex PCR assay. The amplified TCR beta libraries were sequenced on the Illumina HiSeq System as 87-base-pair reads. As for the authors' bioinformatics: Across the 670 or so repertoires, a later analysis counted some 80 million unique TCR beta chains, approximately 10 million of which were shared by at least two donors. Raw reads were error-corrected and collapsed into unique sequences with a nearest-neighbor algorithm that merged closely related sequences to remove PCR and sequencing errors. CDR3 sequences were aligned to IMGT reference sequences to assign V, D and J gene segments. Each retained sequence needed at least a six-nucleotide match to both a V gene segment and a J gene segment. A rearrangement was called productive if the CDR3 had no stop codons and remained in frame with V and J, and every other rearrangement was called non-productive. Following IMGT convention, CDR3 was defined as the stretch from the second conserved V-encoded cysteine to the conserved J-encoded phenylalanine. The earlier analysis of 550 to 650 of the donors excluded any sequence lacking an unambiguous match to a single V gene segment. In an earlier analysis of approximately 550 of the donors, V segments were called functional above 56.7% productive rearrangements and were called segregating when the between-donor standard deviation exceeded 5%. A statistical classification framework was built to diagnose cytomegalovirus status from the catalog of TCR beta chain sequences. In a later analysis, V and J genes were assigned by comparing TCR nucleotide sequences against IMGT/GENE-DB human TR gene sequences. In a later analysis, CDR3 sequences and most-parsimonious VDJ recombination scenarios were assigned using the TCRdist pipeline. In a later analysis, every TCR beta chain was defined by the combination of its CDR3 amino acid sequence and its V-gene family, and reads without a unique V-gene family were dropped. In a later analysis, several hundred highly shared, low-generation-probability nucleotide sequences were removed to address suspected cross-contamination and a sequencing artifact. In a later analysis, a clonal expansion index for each public chain was calculated from normalized within-repertoire ranks of inferred template counts. In a later analysis, generation probabilities were computed using a VDJ recombination model fitted to out-of-frame rearrangements, and the results were checked against IGoR. In a later analysis, hypergeometric tests were used to score TCR-TCR, TCR-HLA and TCR-CMV co-occurrence, with a repertoire-size bias correction applied to TCR pairs. In a later analysis, false discovery rates were estimated by permuting HLA or CMV assignments 20 times. In a later analysis, co-occurring TCRs were grouped using DBSCAN, with TCRdist sequence similarity added in when clustering inside HLA-allele-positive subsets. For co-occurrence clustering, repertoires with fewer than 30,000 or more than 120,000 public chains were excluded, along with five repertoires with anomalous nucleotide sharing. TCRdb carries this immuneACCESS record with in-frame sequences only. Its versions omit some clonotypes, under half of them owing to an unresolved V gene in the studies checked, with the rest unexplained. The DNA gave D and trimming, while V, J and clone size come from that table. The sample table lists 60,000 to 85,000 clones, around 79% of them with a count of one. The biggest ten clones account for approximately 1.6% of the sample.

Concerning this clone: The clone's antigen remains unknown. Base quality data are lacking; no much larger clone is found one base away.

Specimen: PBMCs. The chain joins TRBV6-4 to TRBJ1-2, with 10 middle bases fitting TRBD1. This sequence originates from a middle-aged man in good health and CMV-seronegative. The nucleotide sequence reads TGTGCCAGCAGTGACGACAGGGGGCATGGCTACACCTTC. Its protein reads: CASSDDRGHGYTF.